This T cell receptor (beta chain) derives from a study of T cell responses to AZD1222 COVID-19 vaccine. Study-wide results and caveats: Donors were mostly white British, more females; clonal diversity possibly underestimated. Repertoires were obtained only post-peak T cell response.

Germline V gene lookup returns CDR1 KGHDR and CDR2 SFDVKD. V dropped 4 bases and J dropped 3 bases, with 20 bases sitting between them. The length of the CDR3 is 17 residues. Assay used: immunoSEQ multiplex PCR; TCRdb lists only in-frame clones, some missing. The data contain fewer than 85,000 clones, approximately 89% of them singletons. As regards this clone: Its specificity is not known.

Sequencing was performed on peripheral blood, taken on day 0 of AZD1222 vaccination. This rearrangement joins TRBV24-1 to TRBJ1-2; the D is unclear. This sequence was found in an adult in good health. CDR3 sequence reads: CATSENSGNPKDYGYTF. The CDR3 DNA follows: TGTGCCACCAGTGAAAATAGCGGGAACCCGAAGGACTATGGCTACACCTTC.